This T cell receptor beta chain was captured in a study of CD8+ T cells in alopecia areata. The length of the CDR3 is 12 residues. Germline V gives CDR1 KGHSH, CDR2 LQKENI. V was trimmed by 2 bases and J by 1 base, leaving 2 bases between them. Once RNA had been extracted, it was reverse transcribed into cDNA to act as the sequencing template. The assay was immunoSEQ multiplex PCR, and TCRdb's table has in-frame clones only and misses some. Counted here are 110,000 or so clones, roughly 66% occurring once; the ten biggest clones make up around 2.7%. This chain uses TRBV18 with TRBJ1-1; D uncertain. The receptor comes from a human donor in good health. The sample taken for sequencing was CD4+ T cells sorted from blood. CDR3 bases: TGTGCCAGCTCACCAGGGAACACTGAAGCTTTCTTT. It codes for CASSPGNTEAFF.